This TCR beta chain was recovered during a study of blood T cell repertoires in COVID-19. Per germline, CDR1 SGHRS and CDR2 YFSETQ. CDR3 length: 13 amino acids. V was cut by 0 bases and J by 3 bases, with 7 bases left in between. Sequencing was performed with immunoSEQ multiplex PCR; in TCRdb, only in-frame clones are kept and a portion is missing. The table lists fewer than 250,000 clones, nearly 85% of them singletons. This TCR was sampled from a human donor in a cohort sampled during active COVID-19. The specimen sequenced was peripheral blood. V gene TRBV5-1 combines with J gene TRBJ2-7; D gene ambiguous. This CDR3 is CASSLAAGYEQYF. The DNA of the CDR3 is TGCGCCAGCAGCTTGGCTGCAGGCTACGAGCAGTACTTC.